The 31 T cell receptor beta chains below all came from one sample that was sequenced in a study of shared clonotypes between healthy human individuals. Generated by immunoSEQ multiplex PCR, the TCRdb table keeps only in-frame clones and is missing some. Altogether 800,000 to 950,000 clones are present, just over 95% being singletons, with the ten largest covering roughly 0.23%. CD45RO-negative, CCR7-positively selected cells formed the naive CD8 fraction, excluding terminally differentiated effector memory CD45RA+ cells. Sequencing was carried out using naive CD8+ T cells sorted from blood. The source is a man aged 25-40 years in good health.

V usage is TRBV29-1 and J usage is TRBJ2-7, with D perhaps matching TRBD2 (6 bases). V was trimmed by 0 bases and J by 2 bases, leaving 14 bases between them. Germline V gives CDR1 SQVTM, CDR2 ANQGSEA. This CDR3 has 15 residues. CDR3 protein: CSVEDYSGGTYEQYF. In DNA, the CDR3 is TGCAGCGTTGAAGATTATAGCGGTGGGACCTACGAGCAGTACTTC.

The chain uses TRBV5-4 and TRBJ2-5, with 9 nucleotides matching TRBD2. Germline V gene lookup returns CDR1 SGHNT and CDR2 YYREEE (reference sequence). The length of the CDR3 is 11 residues. Trimming cost V 9 bases and J 4 bases; bases outside gene matches: 1. CDR3: CATTSGETQYF. In DNA form, the CDR3 reads TGTGCCACGACTAGCGGAGAGACCCAGTACTTC.

The rearrangement joins TRBV2 to TRBJ1-5; the D gene is possibly TRBD1 (5 bases). CDR3 length: 13 amino acids. Germline CDR1 SNHLY, CDR2 FYNNEI. Trimming took off 4 bases at V and 7 bases at J, with 11 bases between the two ends. CDR3 sequence reads: CASSGVWGQPQHF. The CDR3 coding sequence is TGTGCCAGCAGTGGGGTCTGGGGGCAGCCCCAGCATTTT.

V is TRBV4-1 and J is TRBJ1-2, with 8 bases aligning to TRBD1. J gave up 3 bases and V 1 base, and 4 bases lay outside the gene matches. In germline, CDR1 is MGHRA, CDR2 YSYEKL. The CDR3 loop spans 15 amino acids. The CDR3 sequence: CASSQGPGGDYGYTF. The CDR3 DNA reads as TGCGCCAGCAGCCAAGGGCCAGGGGGCGACTATGGCTACACCTTC.

The chain links TRBV13 to TRBJ2-2, with 9 positions matching TRBD1. V was clipped by 0 bases and J by 6 bases; unmatched bases: 2. Germline CDR1 PRHDT, CDR2 FYEKMQ (reference sequence). The CDR3 length is 15 residues. The CDR3 reads CASSLGQGASGELFF. CDR3 sequence (DNA): TGTGCCAGCAGCTTAGGACAGGGGGCGTCCGGGGAGCTGTTTTTT.

The V and J genes are TRBV4-1 and TRBJ1-3; 9 positions match TRBD1. V lost 3 bases to trimming and J lost 2 bases; unmatched junction nucleotides: 5. CDR1 is MGHRA and CDR2 is YSYEKL in the germline V gene. The length of the CDR3 is 16 residues. This CDR3 reads CASSHPGQGTGNTIYF. DNA for the CDR3: TGCGCCAGCAGCCACCCCGGACAGGGGACTGGAAACACCATATATTTT.

The J gene is TRBJ2-7, the V gene TRBV28; 10 bases are a match to TRBD2. After removal of 7 bases from V and 0 bases from J, the junction contained 6 bases not matched to a gene. Germline CDR1 reads MDHEN; CDR2 reads SYDVKM. The CDR3 covers 15 residues. CDR3 sequence: CASTTGLAASYEQYF. DNA for the CDR3: TGTGCCAGCACCACAGGACTAGCGGCCTCCTACGAGCAGTACTTC.

J is TRBJ2-1 and V is TRBV7-2; D gene unclear. Deletions cut 10 bases from V and 4 bases from J, with 14 bases between. There are 13 residues in the CDR3. Germline lookup yields CDR1 SGHTA and CDR2 FQGNSA. The CDR3: CATSDPTYNEQFF. The CDR3 nucleotides are TGTGCCACCTCGGACCCGACATACAATGAGCAGTTCTTC.

The V gene is TRBV7-9, the J gene TRBJ2-1; either TRBD1 or TRBD2 may fit D (5 bases each). The ends were cut back, 5 bases at V and 0 bases at J, with 17 bases in the middle. Germline V gene lookup returns CDR1 SEHNR and CDR2 FQNEAQ (reference sequence). The CDR3 length is 17 residues. The CDR3 is CASSGTYWGSSYNEQFF. The CDR3 nucleotides read TGTGCCAGCAGCGGGACCTACTGGGGTAGCTCCTACAATGAGCAGTTCTTC. The full variable domain, rest sourced from reference TRBV7-9 and TRBJ2-1, is DTGVSQNPRHKITKRGQNVTFRCDPISEHNRLYWYRQTLGQGPEFLTYFQNEAQLEKSRLLSDRFSAERPKGSFSTLEIQRTEQGDSAMYLCASSGTYWGSSYNEQFFGPGTRLTVL.

This clone was found once. V gene TRBV18 combines with J gene TRBJ2-4, with D perhaps given as TRBD1 or TRBD2 (5 bases each). Germline CDR1 KGHSH, CDR2 LQKENI. The CDR3 is 16 amino acids. V gave up 3 bases and J gave up 5 bases, with 17 bases separating them. The CDR3 reads CASSPPQIGTQNIQYF. For the CDR3, the DNA is TGTGCCAGCTCACCTCCGCAAATAGGGACCCAAAACATTCAGTACTTC.

The chain joins TRBV5-4 to TRBJ2-7; 9 nucleotides agree with TRBD2. Unmatched junction bases numbered 14, after V lost 4 bases and J lost 0 bases. The CDR3 is 18 residues long. Germline V gives CDR1 SGHNT, CDR2 YYREEE (reference sequence). This CDR3 reads CASSPSPASGTISYEQYF. CDR3 DNA: TGTGCCAGCAGCCCGTCCCCGGCTAGCGGGACCATCTCCTACGAGCAGTACTTC.

The chain uses TRBV7-8 and TRBJ2-2; D gene ambiguous. Trimming cost V 7 bases and J 5 bases, with 11 bases left between them. From germline, CDR1 is SGHVS and CDR2 FQNEAQ. The CDR3 runs to 13 residues. DNA for the CDR3: TGTGCCAGCACCACTCCGGATACCGGGGAGCTGTTTTTT. This gives the protein CASTTPDTGELFF. The variable domain in full, completed from reference TRBV7-8 and TRBJ2-2, reads GAGVSQSPRYKVAKRGQDVALRCDPISGHVSLFWYQQALGQGPEFLTYFQNEAQLDKSGLPSDRFFAERPEGSVSTLKIQRTQQEDSAVYLCASTTPDTGELFFGEGSRLTVL.

The gene calls are TRBV19 and TRBJ2-1; TRBD2 matches 8 bases. The CDR3 is 16 amino acids. Germline assignment: CDR1 LNHDA and CDR2 SQIVND (reference sequence). V was clipped by 3 bases and J by 8 bases; unmatched bases: 12. CDR3 bases: TGTGCCAGTAGTATCGGAGCGGGAGATAAATGGGATGAGCAGTTCTTC. It is translated as CASSIGAGDKWDEQFF.

The rearrangement joins TRBV4-1 to TRBJ1-4; no definite D call. Trimming stripped 0 bases from V and 8 bases from J, with 4 bases between. Germline V gene sequence: CDR1 MGHRA, CDR2 YSYEKL. The CDR3 runs to 12 residues. CDR3 amino acids: CASSQEREKLFF. CDR3 in DNA: TGCGCCAGCAGCCAAGAAAGGGAAAAACTGTTTTTT.

On this clone itself: The same CDR3 can be traced to other DNA sequences in this sample. V usage is TRBV5-1 and J usage is TRBJ2-7, with no clear D. CDR1 and CDR2 (germline): SGHRS, YFSETQ. There are 13 residues in the CDR3. Trimming left V 0 bases short and J 2 bases short, with 6 bases between. CDR3 sequence: CASSLGRPYEQYF. CDR3 nucleotide sequence: TGCGCCAGCAGCTTGGGAAGGCCCTACGAGCAGTACTTC.

For the CDR3, the DNA is TGTGCCACCCAGATCGATGGGGGCAGCAATCAGCCCCAGCATTTT. It encodes CATQIDGGSNQPQHF. The chain links TRBV19 to TRBJ1-5; D may be TRBD1 (6 bases). This CDR3 region has 15 residues. Between the trimmed V and J ends, which lost 10 bases and 1 base, there was a span of 17 bases. Per germline, CDR1 LNHDA and CDR2 SQIVND (reference sequence).

The gene calls are TRBV7-6 and TRBJ1-1, with 7 nucleotides matching TRBD1. There are 15 residues in the CDR3. Germline CDR1 SGHVS, CDR2 FNYEAQ. Germline trimming cut 4 bases from V and 1 base from J; bases unmatched to any gene: 6. The DNA for the CDR3 is TGTGCCAGCAGCTACACGACAGGGTGGAACACTGAAGCTTTCTTT. Its protein product is CASSYTTGWNTEAFF. Supplemented by reference TRBV7-6 and TRBJ1-1, the full variable domain reads GAGVSQSPRYKVTKRGQDVALRCDPISGHVSLYWYRQALGQGPEFLTYFNYEAQQDKSGLPNDRFSAERPEGSISTLTIQRTEQRDSAMYRCASSYTTGWNTEAFFGQGTRLTVV.

The chain carries TRBV27 and TRBJ2-7; 12 bases line up with TRBD2. This CDR3 contains 15 residues. Germline V gene lookup returns CDR1 MNHEY and CDR2 SMNVEV (reference sequence). With 6 bases clipped from V and 6 bases from J, the junction kept 9 bases outside the gene matches. In DNA, the CDR3 is TGTGCCAGCAGCCCGTGGACTAGCGGGACCGGCGAGCAGTACTTC. This encodes CASSPWTSGTGEQYF.

J is TRBJ2-3 and V is TRBV29-1, with D unclear. CDR1 is SQVTM, CDR2 ANQGSEA, per germline. V was shortened by 4 bases and J by 2 bases, with 13 bases between the two germline ends. This CDR3 region has 14 residues. CDR3 sequence reads: CSVVAESITDTQYF. CDR3 DNA sequence: TGCAGCGTTGTGGCGGAGAGTATCACAGATACGCAGTATTTT.

V is TRBV6-1 and J is TRBJ1-2, with D possibly matching TRBD1 (6 bases). CDR3 length: 13 amino acids. Trimming took 8 bases from V and 0 from J, leaving 10 bases between them. Germline V CDR1 and CDR2: MNHNS, SASEGT. The CDR3 protein is CASGQKANYGYTF. The DNA for the CDR3 is TGTGCCAGCGGACAGAAAGCTAACTATGGCTACACCTTC.

The chain couples TRBV27 to TRBJ2-7; possible D gene TRBD1, 5 bases. CDR3 length: 11 amino acids. Trimming left V 8 bases short and J 3 bases short, with 8 bases between. The V gene's germline CDR1 is MNHEY and CDR2 SMNVEV (reference sequence). Written as DNA, the CDR3 is TGTGCCAGCTGGGGCGGCTACGAGCAGTACTTC. Translating gives CASWGGYEQYF.

The gene calls are TRBV28 and TRBJ1-2; no clear D. The CDR3 contains 13 residues. Trimming shortened V by 5 bases and J by 1 base, and 8 bases separated the two germline ends. Germline V gives CDR1 MDHEN, CDR2 SYDVKM. DNA of the CDR3: TGTGCCAGCAGTAAATACAGTAACTATGGCTACACCTTC. Translating it yields CASSKYSNYGYTF.

The chain recombines TRBV7-9 with TRBJ1-2; the D gene is possibly TRBD1 (5 bases). The ends were cut back, 5 bases at V and 4 bases at J, with 17 bases in the middle. From germline, CDR1 is SEHNR and CDR2 FQNEAQ (reference sequence). The CDR3 totals 15 residues. The CDR3 is CASSVSGRGSYGYTF. CDR3 bases: TGTGCCAGCAGCGTTAGTGGTAGGGGATCCTATGGCTACACCTTC. Filled out from reference TRBV7-9 and TRBJ1-2, the complete variable domain reads DTGVSQNPRHKITKRGQNVTFRCDPISEHNRLYWYRQTLGQGPEFLTYFQNEAQLEKSRLLSDRFSAERPKGSFSTLEIQRTEQGDSAMYLCASSVSGRGSYGYTFGSGTRLTVV.

The CDR3 sequence: CASSLAGTSGLYNEQFF. CDR3 in DNA: TGTGCCAGCAGCTTAGCCGGGACTAGCGGTTTGTACAATGAGCAGTTCTTC. The V and J genes are TRBV7-6 and TRBJ2-1, with 11 nucleotides matching TRBD2. This CDR3 has 17 residues. Germline CDR1 reads SGHVS; CDR2 reads FNYEAQ. The junction had 5 bases not matched to a gene; V was cut back by 0 bases and J by 4 bases.

The CDR3 is CAVAGGYEQYF. CDR3 nucleotides: TGTGCCGTCGCCGGGGGATACGAGCAGTACTTC. The rearrangement links TRBV27 to TRBJ2-7; TRBD2 might be the D (6 bases). V shed 11 bases and J shed 4 bases, with 12 bases lying between them. The CDR3 runs to 11 residues. Germline V gene lookup returns CDR1 MNHEY and CDR2 SMNVEV (reference sequence).

The chain joins TRBV5-4 to TRBJ2-5; tentatively, D is TRBD1 (6 bases). Germline V CDR1 and CDR2: SGHNT, YYREEE (reference sequence). V was cut by 9 bases and J by 5 bases, with 11 bases left in between. The CDR3 totals 11 residues. The DNA for the CDR3 is TGTGCCACCCGGGACACTGAGACCCAGTACTTC. Residues: CATRDTETQYF.

The rearrangement uses TRBV7-6 and TRBJ2-1, with 10 nucleotides matching TRBD2. CDR1 is SGHVS, CDR2 FNYEAQ, per germline. The CDR3 covers 15 residues. V was clipped by 0 bases and J by 10 bases; unmatched bases: 6. CDR3 amino acids: CASSLARLAGEEQFF. The CDR3 DNA reads TGTGCCAGCAGCTTAGCGCGGCTAGCGGGAGAGGAGCAGTTCTTC.

This chain connects TRBV2 to TRBJ1-3; D gene unclear. This CDR3 comprises 17 residues. Per the germline V gene, CDR1 is SNHLY and CDR2 is FYNNEI. V lost 10 bases to trimming and J lost 7 bases, with 29 bases between them. This CDR3 is CAIMTKDQTPTRNTIYF. The CDR3 nucleotides are TGTGCCATCATGACCAAGGACCAAACACCAACCCGGAACACCATATATTTT.

This rearrangement joins TRBV7-9 to TRBJ2-4; tentatively, D is TRBD2 (5 bases). The CDR3 is 16 residues long. The germline V and J ends were trimmed by 5 bases and 7 bases, with 21 bases remaining between them. The V gene's germline CDR1 is SEHNR and CDR2 FQNEAQ (reference sequence). In DNA, the CDR3 is TGTGCCAGCAGCGGGGAGTTGGGCGGTGGTGGGAACATTCAGTACTTC. Amino acid sequence: CASSGELGGGGNIQYF.

V gene TRBV5-1 combines with J gene TRBJ2-5; TRBD2 matches 7 bases. This CDR3 region has 16 residues. The germline CDR1 and CDR2 sequences are SGHRS and YFSETQ. The V gene end was trimmed by 3 bases and the J gene end by 4 bases; junction bases not matched to a gene: 12. The DNA of the CDR3 is TGCGCCAGCAGCTCAAGACTAGCTGGTGTGGGAGAGACCCAGTACTTC. Its translation: CASSSRLAGVGETQYF.

The chain links TRBV7-9 to TRBJ2-7, with no clear D. Trimming took off 6 bases at V and 5 bases at J, with 14 bases between the two ends. Germline V gives CDR1 SEHNR, CDR2 FQNEAQ (reference sequence). The CDR3 is made up of 13 amino acids. This chain's CDR3 is CASSPKDANEQYF. The CDR3 nucleotides are TGTGCCAGCAGTCCTAAAGACGCGAACGAGCAGTACTTC.